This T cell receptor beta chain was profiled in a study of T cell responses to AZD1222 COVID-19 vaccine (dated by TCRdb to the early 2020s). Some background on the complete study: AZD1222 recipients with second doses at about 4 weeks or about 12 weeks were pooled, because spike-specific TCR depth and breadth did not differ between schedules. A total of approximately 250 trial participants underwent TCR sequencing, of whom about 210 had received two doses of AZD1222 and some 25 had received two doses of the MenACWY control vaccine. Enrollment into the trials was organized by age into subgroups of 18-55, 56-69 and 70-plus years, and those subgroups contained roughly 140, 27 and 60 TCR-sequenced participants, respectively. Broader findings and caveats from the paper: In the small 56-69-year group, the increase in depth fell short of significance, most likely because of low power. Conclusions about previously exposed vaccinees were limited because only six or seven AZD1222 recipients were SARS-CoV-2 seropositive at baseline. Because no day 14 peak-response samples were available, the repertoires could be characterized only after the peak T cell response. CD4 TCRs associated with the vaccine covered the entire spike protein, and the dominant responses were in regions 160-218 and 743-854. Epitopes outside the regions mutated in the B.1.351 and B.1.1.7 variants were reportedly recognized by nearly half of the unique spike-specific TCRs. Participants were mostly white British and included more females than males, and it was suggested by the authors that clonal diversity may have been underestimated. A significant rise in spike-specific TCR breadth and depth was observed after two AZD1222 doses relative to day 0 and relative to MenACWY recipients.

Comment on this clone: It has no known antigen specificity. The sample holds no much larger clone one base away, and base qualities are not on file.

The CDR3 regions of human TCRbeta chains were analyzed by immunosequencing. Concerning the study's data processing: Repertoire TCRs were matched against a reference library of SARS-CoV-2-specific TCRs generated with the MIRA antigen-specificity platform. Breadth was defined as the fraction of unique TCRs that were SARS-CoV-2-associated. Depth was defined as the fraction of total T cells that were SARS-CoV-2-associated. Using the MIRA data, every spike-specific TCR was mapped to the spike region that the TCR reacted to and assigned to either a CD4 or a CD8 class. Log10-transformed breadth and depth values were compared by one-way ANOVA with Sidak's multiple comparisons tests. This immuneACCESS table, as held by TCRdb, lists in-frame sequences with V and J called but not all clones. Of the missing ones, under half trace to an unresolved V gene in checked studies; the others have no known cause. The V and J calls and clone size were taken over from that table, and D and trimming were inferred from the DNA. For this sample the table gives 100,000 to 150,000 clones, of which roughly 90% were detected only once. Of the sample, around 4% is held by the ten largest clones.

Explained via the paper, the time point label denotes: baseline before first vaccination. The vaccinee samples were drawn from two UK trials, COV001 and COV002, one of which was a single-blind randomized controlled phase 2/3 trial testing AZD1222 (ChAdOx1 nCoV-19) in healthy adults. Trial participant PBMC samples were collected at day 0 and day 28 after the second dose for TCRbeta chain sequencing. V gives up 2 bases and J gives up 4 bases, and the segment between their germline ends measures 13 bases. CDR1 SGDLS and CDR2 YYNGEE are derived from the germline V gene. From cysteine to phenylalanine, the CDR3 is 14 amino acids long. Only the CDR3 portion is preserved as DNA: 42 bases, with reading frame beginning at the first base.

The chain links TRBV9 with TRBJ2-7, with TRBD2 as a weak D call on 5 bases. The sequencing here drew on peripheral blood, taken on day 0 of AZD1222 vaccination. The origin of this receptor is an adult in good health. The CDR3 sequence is CASSVSGESYEQYF. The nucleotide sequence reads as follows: TGTGCCAGCAGCGTCTCCGGGGAGAGTTACGAGCAGTACTTC. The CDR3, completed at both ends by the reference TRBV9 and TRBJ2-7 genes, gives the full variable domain DSGVTQTPKHLITATGQRVTLRCSPRSGDLSVYWYQQSLDQGLQFLIQYYNGEERAKGNILERFSAQQFPDLHSELNLSSLELGDSALYFCASSVSGESYEQYFGPGTRLTVT.